Listed below are T cell receptor beta chains from one sample, sequenced in a study of cytomegalovirus exposure and HLA in healthy donors. The protocol was immunoSEQ multiplex PCR, while the TCRdb copy is restricted to in-frame clones and leaves out a portion. The sample lists about 160,000 clones; 70% to 75% were seen once. The sample taken for sequencing was PBMCs. Receptors were obtained from a man younger than 30 in good health and CMV-seropositive. Each CDR3 is given without its conserved first and last residue. The order of the fields is CDR3 protein, V gene.

cdr3_aa: ASSPGASGGARETQY
v_call: TRBV5-1

cdr3_aa: ASSLQTAGGGTEAF
v_call: TRBV28

cdr3_aa: ASSWDREGEAF
v_call: TRBV5-1

cdr3_aa: ASSESPTGDTEAF
v_call: TRBV2

cdr3_aa: ASSTFWDRGPNTGELF
v_call: TRBV28

cdr3_aa: ASYGGRGSGGETQY
v_call: TRBV27

cdr3_aa: ASRRPGSNEKLF
v_call: TRBV28

cdr3_aa: ASDRVNSPLH
v_call: TRBV30

cdr3_aa: ASTDRGPVDQPQH
v_call: TRBV19

cdr3_aa: AIGQGAGNTIY
v_call: TRBV10-3

cdr3_aa: ASSLAAGSTEAF
v_call: TRBV5-1

cdr3_aa: ASSTSGFNEQF
v_call: TRBV5-1

cdr3_aa: ASSARNEKLF
v_call: TRBV7-2

cdr3_aa: AISESGQGAQPQH
v_call: TRBV10-3

cdr3_aa: ASSKGESTEAF
v_call: TRBV19

cdr3_aa: AAQKGGGAYNTGELF
v_call: TRBV11-2

cdr3_aa: ASSLSGGNGELF
v_call: TRBV7-2

cdr3_aa: ASSQDRFSYNEQF
v_call: TRBV7-6

cdr3_aa: ASSQEAGLAGPGDTQY
v_call: TRBV4-1

cdr3_aa: ASSEEGGQGNQPQH
v_call: TRBV2

cdr3_aa: ASSPTGSNQPQH
v_call: TRBV6-5

cdr3_aa: ASSLAGGTYNEQF
v_call: TRBV6-5

cdr3_aa: ASNGGIRSNEQF
v_call: TRBV19

cdr3_aa: ASSTRTANTEAF
v_call: TRBV19

cdr3_aa: AISESQGGGYT
v_call: TRBV10-3